This is a list of T cell receptor beta chains from one sample in a study of response to subunit inactivated influenza vaccine. TCRdb reanalysed the RT-PCR reads using MiXCR and keeps one entry per CDR3 protein. The data show around 520,000 distinct CDR3 sequences, 10% to 15% seen once. The input for sequencing was PBMCs from blood, taken on the day of vaccination. These receptor sequences come from a man between 45 and 60 years old who received an inactivated influenza vaccine. Each CDR3 is given with its conserved first and last residue. A D gene is named only where the DNA matches it firmly. For some rows the clone size is stated as once, few or many, or as a class when expanded; others skip it.

d_call	v_call	clone_size	j_call	cdr3_nt	cdr3_aa
.	TRBV20-1	few	TRBJ2-3	TGCAGTGCTCGCCGGAAGTTCACAGATACGCAGTATTTT	CSARRKFTDTQYF
.	TRBV29-1	few	TRBJ2-3	TGCAGCGCCGCCCCCGGGTCCCGCACAGATACGCAGTATTTT	CSAAPGSRTDTQYF
.	TRBV9	.	TRBJ2-7	TGTGCCAGCAGCGAAGCCGGGGGAAGTAGCTACGAGCAGTACTTC	CASSEAGGSSYEQYF
.	TRBV6-1	few	TRBJ2-7	TGTGCCAGCAGTATAATGGGCGGATACTACGAGCAGTACTTC	CASSIMGGYYEQYF
TRBD1	TRBV7-9	.	TRBJ2-5	TGTGCCAGCAGCCTGGACAGGCCGGGGACCCAGTACTTC	CASSLDRPGTQYF
.	TRBV6-5	few	TRBJ2-7	TGTGCCAGCAGTTACTCCAGAATACCGCGGGAGCAGTACTTC	CASSYSRIPREQYF
.	TRBV7-2	.	TRBJ2-1	TGTGCCAGCAGCCCACGGGTGGATCCTCGGCTGCAGTTCTTC	CASSPRVDPRLQFF
TRBD1	TRBV27	few	TRBJ1-1	TGTGCCAGCAGTTGGAACCGAGACAGGGGCCTTCCGGAAGCTTTCTTT	CASSWNRDRGLPEAFF
TRBD1	TRBV20-1	many	TRBJ1-6	TGCAGTGCTAGCATGCTGCGCCGCCCCGGACAGGGTCTTTCACCCCTCCACTTT	CSASMLRRPGQGLSPLHF
TRBD1	TRBV6-1	.	TRBJ1-5	TGTGCCAGCAAGAGACAGGGGAAATCAGCGCATCAGCCCCAGCATTTT	CASKRQGKSAHQPQHF
TRBD1	TRBV12-3/TRBV12-4	many	TRBJ2-7	TGTGCCAGCAGTCCGACAGGGGCCTACTACGAGCAGTACTTC	CASSPTGAYYEQYF
.	TRBV5-1	few	TRBJ2-7	TGCGCCAGCAGCTATAGACTAGGTGGTGGATACGAGCAGTACTTC	CASSYRLGGGYEQYF
.	TRBV7-9	.	TRBJ2-1	TGTGCCAGCAGCTTAGATGGCCTCTACAATGAGCAGTTCTTC	CASSLDGLYNEQFF
.	TRBV7-6	.	TRBJ2-1	TGTGCCAGCAGCTTAGGAGTGTCGGGCAGGGAGTACAATGAGCAGTTCTTC	CASSLGVSGREYNEQFF
TRBD1	TRBV27	.	TRBJ2-7	TGTGCCAGCAGTTTCAGCGACAGGGGGCCCTACGAGCAGTACTTC	CASSFSDRGPYEQYF
.	TRBV10-3	few	TRBJ1-3	TGTGCCATCAGTGATGTCGCGGTTGGTGGAAACACCATATATTTT	CAISDVAVGGNTIYF
.	TRBV14	many	TRBJ2-2	TGTGCCAGCAGCCAAGATCAGGGAGCCACCGGGGAGCTGTTTTTT	CASSQDQGATGELFF
TRBD1	TRBV2	many	TRBJ2-1	TGTGCCAGCAGGGGACAGGGTGGGAATGAGCAGTTCTTC	CASRGQGGNEQFF
TRBD1	TRBV7-9	.	TRBJ2-1	TGTGCCAGCGGGATCCCTGGGACAGGGGTCAATGAGCAGTTCTTC	CASGIPGTGVNEQFF
TRBD2	TRBV20-1	.	TRBJ2-4	TGCAGTGCTAAACGGGGGGGCGCTGGGGACATTCAGTACTTC	CSAKRGGAGDIQYF
.	TRBV28	few	TRBJ2-2	TGTGCCAGCACTCCCGTAAACAGGGTCCGGGCCGGGGAGCTGTTTTTT	CASTPVNRVRAGELFF
.	TRBV5-1	.	TRBJ2-5	TGCGCCAGCAGCTGGGGACGGGGCAACGGTCAAGAGACCCAGTACTTC	CASSWGRGNGQETQYF
.	TRBV2	.	TRBJ2-1	TGTGCCAGCAGTGAACCCGAGTTTAGGAATGAGCAGTTCTTC	CASSEPEFRNEQFF
TRBD2	TRBV20-1	.	TRBJ2-7	TGCAGTGCCAGCGGGGAGTGGGAGTACGAGCAGTACTTC	CSASGEWEYEQYF
.	TRBV4-3	few	TRBJ2-7	TGCGCCAGCATCAGGTGGCGGGATGCCTACGAGCAGTACTTC	CASIRWRDAYEQYF
TRBD1	TRBV2	.	TRBJ1-1	TGTGCCAGCACCGCGACAGGGATGAACACTGAAGCTTTCTTT	CASTATGMNTEAFF
TRBD1	TRBV7-2	many	TRBJ1-2	TGTGCCAGCAGAACCGGGACAGATCGGTATGGCTACACCTTC	CASRTGTDRYGYTF
.	TRBV29-1	.	TRBJ1-1	TGCAGCGTTGAATTCTCCTGGGGGGTCGGCATGAACACTGAAGCTTTCTTT	CSVEFSWGVGMNTEAFF